A single sample is the source of the 29 T cell receptor beta chains below, sequenced in a study of T cell changes during pregnancy in multiple sclerosis. The table came from immunoSEQ multiplex PCR; TCRdb's copy has only in-frame clones and leaves some out. The profile shows over 70,000 clones, 90% to 95% of them singletons. The specimen comprised peripheral blood, sampled in the first trimester of pregnancy. These receptors were taken from a female donor with multiple sclerosis, enrolled in a pregnancy study.

The chain carries TRBV4-1 and TRBJ2-1; 7 bases agree with TRBD1. Germline assignment: CDR1 MGHRA and CDR2 YSYEKL. V shed 1 base, J shed 6 bases, and the junction held 9 bases outside the gene matches. This CDR3 contains 16 residues. CDR3 sequence reads: CASSQGWGQPTNEQFF. The CDR3 region has the DNA TGCGCCAGCAGCCAAGGTTGGGGACAGCCTACCAATGAGCAGTTCTTC.

The V call is TRBV5-4, the J call TRBJ1-4; D is perhaps TRBD1 (6 bases). Trimming removed 3 bases from V and 0 bases from J, with 6 bases in between. Per the germline V gene, CDR1 is SGHNT and CDR2 is YYREEE (reference sequence). There are 14 residues in the CDR3. CDR3 sequence reads: CASSSGATNEKLFF. The CDR3 coding sequence is TGTGCCAGCAGCTCAGGGGCAACTAATGAAAAACTGTTTTTT.

This clone was seen only once. The chain joins TRBV6-1 to TRBJ1-5; TRBD1 agrees at 10 bases. In germline, CDR1 is MNHNS, CDR2 SASEGT. The V gene end was trimmed by 7 bases and the J gene end by 5 bases; junction bases not matched to a gene: 8. The CDR3 loop spans 15 amino acids. CDR3 nucleotide sequence: TGTGCCAGCACCTTCGGGACAGGGGCTGATCAGCCCCAGCATTTT. Translated, it gives CASTFGTGADQPQHF.

V usage is TRBV12-5 and J usage is TRBJ2-1; TRBD1 matches at 9 bases. Germline CDR1 LGHNT, CDR2 FRNRAP. V lost 6 bases, J lost 6 bases, and 6 bases stayed unmatched. The CDR3 loop spans 14 amino acids. CDR3 coding DNA: TGTGCTAGTGGCAGAACAGGGGGCCTCAATGAGCAGTTCTTC. Protein: CASGRTGGLNEQFF.

This chain connects TRBV30 to TRBJ1-5, with D uncertain. CDR1 and CDR2 (germline): GTSNPN, SVGIG (reference sequence). The CDR3 is made up of 12 amino acids. V was trimmed by 0 bases and J by 9 bases, leaving 9 bases between them. CDR3 DNA: TGTGCCTGGAGTGTACGGTCGGGGCCCCAGCATTTT. Encoded protein: CAWSVRSGPQHF.

The chain couples TRBV5-1 to TRBJ1-4; no clear D gene. This CDR3 has 14 amino acids. Germline values: CDR1 SGHRS, CDR2 YFSETQ. Between the trimmed V and J ends, which lost 0 bases and 5 bases, there was a span of 8 bases. The CDR3 loop is CASSLASLNEKLFF. In nucleotides, the CDR3 is TGCGCCAGCAGCTTGGCCAGTCTCAATGAAAAACTGTTTTTT. Combining the CDR3 with reference TRBV5-1 and TRBJ1-4 gives the whole variable domain KAGVTQTPRYLIKTRGQQVTLSCSPISGHRSVSWYQQTPGQGLQFLFEYFSETQRNKGNFPGRFSGRQFSNSRSEMNVSTLELGDSALYLCASSLASLNEKLFFGSGTQLSVL.

The chain employs TRBV11-2 and TRBJ1-4; D uncertain. Trimming removed 0 bases at V and 4 bases at J, with 9 bases between. The CDR3 spans 15 residues. Germline V gene sequence: CDR1 SGHAT, CDR2 FQNNGV. The CDR3 loop is CASSLDLSLNEKLFF. The DNA of the CDR3 is TGTGCCAGCAGCTTAGATCTGAGCCTTAATGAAAAACTGTTTTTT.

This clone came up a few times. This chain uses TRBV6-1 with TRBJ1-6; 7 positions match TRBD1. The CDR3 is 15 amino acids. Germline V gives CDR1 MNHNS, CDR2 SASEGT. J gave up 6 bases and V 7 bases, and 9 bases lay outside the gene matches. The CDR3 region is CASTQGDRFNSPLHF. The DNA for the CDR3 is TGTGCCAGCACCCAAGGGGACAGATTTAATTCACCCCTCCACTTT.

This sequence joins TRBV27 and TRBJ1-4; tentatively, D is TRBD1 (6 bases). The CDR3 spans 14 residues. Germline V gene sequence: CDR1 MNHEY, CDR2 SMNVEV (reference sequence). Trimming took off 5 bases at V and 2 bases at J, with 9 bases between the two ends. The CDR3 protein is CASSTTGTNEKLFF. The CDR3 DNA reads TGTGCCAGCAGTACAACAGGGACTAATGAAAAACTGTTTTTT.

The genes are TRBV5-4 and TRBJ1-2; 8 bases align to TRBD1. Germline CDR1 reads SGHNT; CDR2 reads YYREEE (reference sequence). This CDR3 has 14 residues. V shed 0 bases, J shed 6 bases, and the junction held 4 bases outside the gene matches. CDR3 residues: CASSLAAGGDGYTF. The CDR3 nucleotides are TGTGCCAGCAGCTTGGCGGCAGGGGGCGATGGCTACACCTTC.

The chain combines TRBV5-6 with TRBJ2-6; the D gene is possibly TRBD2 (5 bases). V dropped 0 bases and J dropped 1 base, with 14 bases sitting between them. The CDR3 covers 18 residues. Per the germline V gene, CDR1 is SGHDT and CDR2 is YYEEEE. DNA of the CDR3: TGTGCCAGCAGCTTGGTGCGCGTAAGCGGATCTGGGGCCAACGTCCTGACTTTC. The encoded protein is CASSLVRVSGSGANVLTF. The full variable domain, in which reference TRBV5-6 and TRBJ2-6 provide the parts outside the CDR3, is DAGVTQSPTHLIKTRGQQVTLRCSPKSGHDTVSWYQQALGQGPQFIFQYYEEEERQRGNFPDRFSGHQFPNYSSELNVNALLLGDSALYLCASSLVRVSGSGANVLTFGAGSRLTVL.

The chain couples TRBV27 to TRBJ2-7; 7 bases fit TRBD2. The CDR3 is 12 amino acids. Germline loops: CDR1 MNHEY, CDR2 SMNVEV (reference sequence). The trim removed 6 bases at V and 7 bases at J, leaving 6 bases unmatched. CDR3: CASSGGTREQYF. CDR3 nucleotide sequence: TGTGCCAGCAGCGGGGGGACTCGGGAGCAGTACTTC.

The genes are TRBV7-9 and TRBJ2-7; the match to TRBD2 covers 13 bases. The CDR3 extends over 16 amino acids. V lost 5 bases and J lost 1; bases outside the gene matches: 5. Germline CDR1 and CDR2: SEHNR and FQNEAQ (reference sequence). CDR3 sequence: CASSRTSGGSSYEQYF. The CDR3 DNA is TGTGCCAGCAGCCGGACTAGCGGGGGATCATCCTACGAGCAGTACTTC.

The gene calls are TRBV9 and TRBJ2-2; TRBD1 matches at 8 bases. J was trimmed by 5 bases and V by 4 bases; bases with no gene match: 10. CDR1 is SGDLS and CDR2 is YYNGEE in the germline V gene. The CDR3 contains 16 residues. The CDR3 region has the DNA TGTGCCAGCAGCCCCGGCAGGGGGCTGAATACCGGGGAGCTGTTTTTT. It yields the protein CASSPGRGLNTGELFF.

The chain employs TRBV6-1 and TRBJ1-2, with 11 bases that match TRBD1. V dropped 0 bases and J dropped 8; count of bases not matched to a gene: 8. Germline V lookup: CDR1 MNHNS, CDR2 SASEGT. The CDR3 consists of 16 residues. The CDR3 sequence is CASSEAPRTGGRGYTF. CDR3 DNA sequence: TGTGCCAGCAGTGAAGCCCCCCGGACAGGGGGCAGGGGCTACACCTTC.

The chain links TRBV4-1 to TRBJ2-3; 10 positions agree with TRBD1. Trimming at V came to 2 bases and at J to 4 bases, leaving 9 bases not matched to a gene. Germline V lookup: CDR1 MGHRA, CDR2 YSYEKL. The CDR3 is made up of 17 amino acids. The CDR3 region has the DNA TGCGCCAGCAGCCAAAGGGATGGGACAGGGGACGCAGATACGCAGTATTTT. It codes for CASSQRDGTGDADTQYF.

The V and J genes are TRBV27 and TRBJ1-1; no firm D call. CDR1 MNHEY and CDR2 SMNVEV come from the germline V gene (reference sequence). V lost 2 bases and J lost 5, with 15 bases in between. The CDR3 sequence is 15 residues long. The CDR3 DNA reads as TGTGCCAGCAGTTTAGGGCAAACCCCGAGTACTGAAGCTTTCTTT. Translating gives CASSLGQTPSTEAFF.

The V gene is TRBV15, the J gene TRBJ2-7; TRBD1 aligns across 7 bases. Germline V gene sequence: CDR1 LNHNV, CDR2 YYDKDF (reference sequence). The CDR3 covers 17 residues. The V and J ends lost 0 bases and 0 bases, in that order; junction bases with no gene match: 8. In nucleotides, the CDR3 is TGTGCCACCAGCAGAGATCTGGGACAGCTTTACTCCTACGAGCAGTACTTC. Amino acids: CATSRDLGQLYSYEQYF. The variable domain in full, with the rest retrieved from reference TRBV15 and TRBJ2-7, is DAMVIQNPRYQVTQFGKPVTLSCSQTLNHNVMYWYQQKSSQAPKLLFHYYDKDFNNEADTPDNFQSRRPNTSFCFLDIRSPGLGDTAMYLCATSRDLGQLYSYEQYFGPGTRLTVT.

This chain connects TRBV7-3 to TRBJ2-3; the D gene is possibly TRBD1 (5 bases). The length of the CDR3 is 15 residues. In germline, CDR1 is SGHTA, CDR2 FQGTGA. V lost 1 base to trimming and J lost 0 bases, with 8 bases between them. The CDR3 spells CASSLRGTSTDTQYF. CDR3 DNA sequence: TGTGCCAGCAGCTTAAGGGGCACTAGCACAGATACGCAGTATTTT.

This clone was seen once. The chain employs TRBV7-8 and TRBJ1-2, with no clear D. Germline assignment: CDR1 SGHVS and CDR2 FQNEAQ. The ends were cut back, 5 bases at V and 5 bases at J, with 15 bases in the middle. The CDR3 is 14 amino acids. This chain's CDR3 is CASSLLEIDYGYTF. CDR3 DNA sequence: TGTGCCAGCAGCCTATTGGAGATTGATTATGGCTACACCTTC.

The V gene is TRBV5-6, the J gene TRBJ2-5; the match to TRBD2 covers 11 bases. CDR1 is SGHDT and CDR2 is YYEEEE in the germline V gene. Trimming at V came to 4 bases and at J to 4 bases, leaving 9 bases not matched to a gene. There are 16 residues in the CDR3. The CDR3 bases are TGTGCCAGCAGCGATTCTAGCGGGGGGTTGTCAGAGACCCAGTACTTC. Protein: CASSDSSGGLSETQYF.

Here the CDR3 DNA reads TGTGCCAGCAGCTTAGGAGGATCTACAGGGAACCACGAGCAGTACTTC. Residues: CASSLGGSTGNHEQYF. The chain couples TRBV7-8 to TRBJ2-7; maybe TRBD1 (6 bases). The CDR3 consists of 16 residues. Trimming removed 1 base from V and 5 bases from J, with 18 bases in between. Germline lookup yields CDR1 SGHVS and CDR2 FQNEAQ.

This chain links TRBV2 with TRBJ2-7; TRBD1 matches at 8 bases. Germline CDR1 is SNHLY and CDR2 is FYNNEI. Trimming cost V 10 bases and J 2 bases; bases outside gene matches: 10. This CDR3 is 14 amino acids long. DNA of the CDR3: TGTGCCATCGTTACTAGGGACAGGCCCTACGAGCAGTACTTC. Translation: CAIVTRDRPYEQYF.

V and J are TRBV19 and TRBJ1-2; 8 bases fit TRBD1. The CDR3 loop spans 13 amino acids. Germline loops: CDR1 LNHDA, CDR2 SQIVND (reference sequence). J was trimmed by 7 bases and V by 6 bases; bases with no gene match: 7. This CDR3 reads CASSRQGAGGYTF. Here the CDR3 DNA reads TGTGCCAGTAGCCGCCAGGGGGCGGGTGGCTACACCTTC.

V and J are TRBV19 and TRBJ1-5; D may be TRBD1 (5 bases). Trimming took 7 bases from V and 11 from J, leaving 18 bases between them. The V gene's germline CDR1 is LNHDA and CDR2 SQIVND (reference sequence). The CDR3 length is 13 residues. DNA for the CDR3: TGTGCCAGTACCGGGGGGGGACCGAGAGCCCAGCATTTT. Protein product: CASTGGGPRAQHF. The full variable domain, with the rest looked up from reference TRBV19 and TRBJ1-5, is DGGITQSPKYLFRKEGQNVTLSCEQNLNHDAMYWYRQDPGQGLRLIYYSQIVNDFQKGDIAEGYSVSREKKESFPLTVTSAQKNPTAFYLCASTGGGPRAQHFGDGTRLSIL.

The genes are TRBV9 and TRBJ1-3; D is perhaps TRBD1 (5 bases). V was pared by 4 bases and J by 0 bases, with 20 bases between. Germline values: CDR1 SGDLS, CDR2 YYNGEE. The CDR3 has 18 amino acids. CDR3 sequence reads: CASSPRPGGRVSGNTIYF. For the CDR3, the DNA is TGTGCCAGCAGCCCTCGACCGGGGGGTCGGGTCTCTGGAAACACCATATATTTT.

The chain combines TRBV18 with TRBJ2-6; 8 bases match TRBD1. The germline CDR1 and CDR2 sequences are KGHSH and LQKENI. Germline trimming cut 1 base from V and 4 bases from J; bases unmatched to any gene: 3. This CDR3 region has 16 residues. In nucleotides, the CDR3 is TGTGCCAGCTCACCACAGGACAGGGAGGGGGCCAACGTCCTGACTTTC. Translation gives CASSPQDREGANVLTF.

J is TRBJ1-5 and V is TRBV6-1; D unclear. CDR1 and CDR2 from the germline V gene are MNHNS and SASEGT. The V end lost 6 bases, the J end lost 5 bases, and 14 bases lay between the germline ends. The CDR3 runs 14 residues. CDR3 nucleotides: TGTGCCAGCAGGGCCCTAAACAGAGATCAGCCCCAGCATTTT. This codes for CASRALNRDQPQHF.

This sequence joins TRBV7-3 and TRBJ2-3; TRBD2 agrees at 12 bases. Germline V gives CDR1 SGHTA, CDR2 FQGTGA. This CDR3 has 17 amino acids. Trimming cost V 5 bases and J 2 bases; bases outside gene matches: 8. CDR3 DNA sequence: TGTGCCAGCAGCAAAGTGGGACTAGCGGGTAACACAGATACGCAGTATTTT. It codes for CASSKVGLAGNTDTQYF.